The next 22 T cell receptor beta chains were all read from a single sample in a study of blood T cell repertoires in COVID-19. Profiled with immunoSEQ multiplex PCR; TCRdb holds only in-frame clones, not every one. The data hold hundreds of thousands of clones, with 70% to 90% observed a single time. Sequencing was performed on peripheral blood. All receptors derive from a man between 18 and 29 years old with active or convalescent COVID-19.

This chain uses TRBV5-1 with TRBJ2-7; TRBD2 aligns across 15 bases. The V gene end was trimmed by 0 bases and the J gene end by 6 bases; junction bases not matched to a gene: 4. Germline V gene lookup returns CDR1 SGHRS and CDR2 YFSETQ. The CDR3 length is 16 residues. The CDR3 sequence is CASSLDAGLAGGEQYF. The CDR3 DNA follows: TGCGCCAGCAGCTTGGACGCGGGACTAGCGGGAGGCGAGCAGTACTTC.

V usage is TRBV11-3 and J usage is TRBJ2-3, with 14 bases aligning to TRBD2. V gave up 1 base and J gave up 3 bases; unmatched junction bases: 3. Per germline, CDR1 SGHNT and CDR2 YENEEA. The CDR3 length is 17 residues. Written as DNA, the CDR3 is TGTGCCAGCAGCTTAGGTGGGACTAGCGGGGGTACAGATACGCAGTATTTT. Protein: CASSLGGTSGGTDTQYF.

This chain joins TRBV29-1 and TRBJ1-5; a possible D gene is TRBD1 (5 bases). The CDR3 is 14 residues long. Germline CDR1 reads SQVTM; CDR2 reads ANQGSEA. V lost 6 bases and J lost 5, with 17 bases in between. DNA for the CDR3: TGCAGCGTCGCAGTCGGGGGAGTGCATCAGCCCCAGCATTTT. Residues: CSVAVGGVHQPQHF.

The CDR3 protein is CASSLGVLSNEKLFF. As DNA, the CDR3 is TGCGCCAGCAGCTTGGGCGTCTTATCTAATGAAAAACTGTTTTTT. The chain combines TRBV5-1 with TRBJ1-4; D not certain. CDR1 is SGHRS and CDR2 is YFSETQ in the germline V gene. Trimming took off 0 bases at V and 3 bases at J, with 9 bases between the two ends. The CDR3 contains 15 residues.

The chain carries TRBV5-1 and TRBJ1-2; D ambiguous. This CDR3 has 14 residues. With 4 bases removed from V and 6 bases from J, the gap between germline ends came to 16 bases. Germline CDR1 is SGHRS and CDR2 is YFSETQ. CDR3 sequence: CASSDVRTPDGYTF. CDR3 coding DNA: TGCGCCAGCAGCGATGTCCGGACTCCTGATGGCTACACCTTC.

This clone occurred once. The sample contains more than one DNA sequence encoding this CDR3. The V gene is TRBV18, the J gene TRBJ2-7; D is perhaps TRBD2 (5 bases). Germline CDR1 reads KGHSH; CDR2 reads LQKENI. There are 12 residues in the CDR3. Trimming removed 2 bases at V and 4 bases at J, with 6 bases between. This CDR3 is CASSPEGYEQYF. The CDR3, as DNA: TGTGCCAGCTCACCAGAGGGTTACGAGCAGTACTTC.

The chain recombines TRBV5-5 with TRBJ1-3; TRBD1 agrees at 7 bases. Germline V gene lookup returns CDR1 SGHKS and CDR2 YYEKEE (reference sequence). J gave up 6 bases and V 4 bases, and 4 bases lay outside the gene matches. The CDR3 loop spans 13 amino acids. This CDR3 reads CASSTTGVNTIYF. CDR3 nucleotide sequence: TGTGCCAGCAGCACCACAGGGGTAAACACCATATATTTT.

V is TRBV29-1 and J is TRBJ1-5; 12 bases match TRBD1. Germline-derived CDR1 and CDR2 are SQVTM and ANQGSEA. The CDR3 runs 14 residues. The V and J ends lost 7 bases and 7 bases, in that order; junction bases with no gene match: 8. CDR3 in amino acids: CSARDRGPEQPQHF. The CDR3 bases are TGCAGCGCTCGGGACAGGGGGCCTGAGCAGCCCCAGCATTTT.

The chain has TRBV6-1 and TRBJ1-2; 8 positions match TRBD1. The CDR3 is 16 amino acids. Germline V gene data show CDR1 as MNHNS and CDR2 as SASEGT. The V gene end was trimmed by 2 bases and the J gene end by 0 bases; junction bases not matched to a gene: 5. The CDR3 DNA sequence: TGTGCCAGCAGTGAATCTGGGACAGGAGCTAACTATGGCTACACCTTC. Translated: CASSESGTGANYGYTF.

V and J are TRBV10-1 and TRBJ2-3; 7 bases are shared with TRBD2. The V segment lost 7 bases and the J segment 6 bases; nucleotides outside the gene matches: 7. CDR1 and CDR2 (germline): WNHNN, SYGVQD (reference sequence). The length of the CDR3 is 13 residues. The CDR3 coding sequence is TGCGCCAGCACCCCGACTAGCCAGGATACGCAGTATTTT. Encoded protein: CASTPTSQDTQYF.

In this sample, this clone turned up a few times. The CDR3 reads CASSLDRGGPLHF. The CDR3 bases are TGTGCCAGCAGCTTGGACCGGGGGGGCCCTTTGCACTTT. The chain links TRBV7-7 to TRBJ1-6, with D maybe TRBD1 (6 bases). CDR3 length: 13 residues. V gave up 3 bases and J gave up 19 bases, with 19 bases separating them. Germline V gene lookup returns CDR1 SSHAT and CDR2 FNYEAQ (reference sequence).

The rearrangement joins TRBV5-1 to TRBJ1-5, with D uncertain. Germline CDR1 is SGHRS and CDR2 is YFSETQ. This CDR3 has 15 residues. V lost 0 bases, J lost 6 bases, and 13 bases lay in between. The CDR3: CASSLEAGRGQPQHF. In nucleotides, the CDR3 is TGCGCCAGCAGCTTGGAGGCGGGCCGGGGTCAGCCCCAGCATTTT.

CDR3 DNA: TGTGCCAGCAGCACCCGACAGGGCTTCACTGAAGCTTTCTTT. This codes for CASSTRQGFTEAFF. The genes are TRBV11-2 and TRBJ1-1, with 7 nucleotides matching TRBD1. Germline-derived CDR1 and CDR2 are SGHAT and FQNNGV. CDR3 length: 14 amino acids. After removal of 5 bases from V and 4 bases from J, the junction contained 7 bases not matched to a gene.

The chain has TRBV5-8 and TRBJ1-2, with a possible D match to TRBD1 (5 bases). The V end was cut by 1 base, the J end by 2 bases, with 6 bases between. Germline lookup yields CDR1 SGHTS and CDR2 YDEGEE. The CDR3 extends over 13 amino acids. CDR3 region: CASSLNRNYGYTF. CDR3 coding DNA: TGTGCCAGCAGCTTGAACAGGAACTATGGCTACACCTTC.

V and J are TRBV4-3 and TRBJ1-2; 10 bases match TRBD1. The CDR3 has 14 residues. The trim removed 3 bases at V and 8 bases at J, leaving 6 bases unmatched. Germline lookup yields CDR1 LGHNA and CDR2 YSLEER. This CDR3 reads CASSQAGQGLGYTF. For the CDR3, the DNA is TGCGCCAGCAGCCAGGCGGGACAGGGGTTAGGCTACACCTTC.

CDR3 in DNA: TGCGCCAGCAGCCCGGGGACAGGGGACGAAAAACTGTTTTTT. This encodes CASSPGTGDEKLFF. This chain joins TRBV5-1 and TRBJ1-4; 10 positions agree with TRBD1. This CDR3 region has 14 residues. Germline V gene data show CDR1 as SGHRS and CDR2 as YFSETQ. The V and J ends lost 4 bases and 8 bases, in that order; junction bases with no gene match: 5. Complete variable domain (other parts from reference TRBV5-1 and TRBJ1-4): KAGVTQTPRYLIKTRGQQVTLSCSPISGHRSVSWYQQTPGQGLQFLFEYFSETQRNKGNFPGRFSGRQFSNSRSEMNVSTLELGDSALYLCASSPGTGDEKLFFGSGTQLSVL.

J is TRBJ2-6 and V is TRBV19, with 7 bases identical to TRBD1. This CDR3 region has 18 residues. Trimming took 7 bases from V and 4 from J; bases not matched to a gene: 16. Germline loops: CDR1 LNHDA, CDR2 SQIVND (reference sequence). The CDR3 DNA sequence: TGTGCCAGTAAAGGAGGAAAGGGGGCAATATCAGGGGCCAACGTCCTGACTTTC. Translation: CASKGGKGAISGANVLTF.

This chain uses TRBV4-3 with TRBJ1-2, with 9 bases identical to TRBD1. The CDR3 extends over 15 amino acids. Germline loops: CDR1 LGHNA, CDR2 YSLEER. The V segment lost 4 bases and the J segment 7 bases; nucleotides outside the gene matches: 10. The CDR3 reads CASSPDIQGARGYTF. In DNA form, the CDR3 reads TGCGCCAGCAGCCCAGATATACAGGGGGCCCGTGGCTACACCTTC.

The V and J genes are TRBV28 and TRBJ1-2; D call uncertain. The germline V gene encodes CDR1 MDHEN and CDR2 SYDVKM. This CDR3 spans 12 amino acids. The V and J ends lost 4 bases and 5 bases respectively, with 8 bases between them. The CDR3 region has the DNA TGTGCCAGCAGTTCGGGTACTTATGGCTACACCTTC. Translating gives CASSSGTYGYTF.

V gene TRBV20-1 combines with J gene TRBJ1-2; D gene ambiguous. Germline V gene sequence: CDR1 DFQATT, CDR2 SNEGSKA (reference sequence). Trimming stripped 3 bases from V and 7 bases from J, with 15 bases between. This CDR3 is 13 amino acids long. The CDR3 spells CSASSALGSGYTF. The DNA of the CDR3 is TGCAGTGCTAGTAGCGCCTTAGGATCTGGCTACACCTTC.

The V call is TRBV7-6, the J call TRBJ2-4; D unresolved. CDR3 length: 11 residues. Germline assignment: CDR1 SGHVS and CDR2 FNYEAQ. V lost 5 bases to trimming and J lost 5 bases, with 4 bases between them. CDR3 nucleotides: TGTGCCAGCAGCCCTCAAAACATTCAGTACTTC. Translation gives CASSPQNIQYF.

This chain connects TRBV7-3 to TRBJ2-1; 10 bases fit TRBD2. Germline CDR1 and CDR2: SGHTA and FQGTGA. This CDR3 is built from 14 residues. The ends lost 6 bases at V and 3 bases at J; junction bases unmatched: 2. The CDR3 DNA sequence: TGTGCCAGCAGTTCTAGCGGGGGCTACAATGAGCAGTTCTTC. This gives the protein CASSSSGGYNEQFF.